This T cell receptor (beta chain) was retrieved from a study of T cells after yellow fever vaccination. From germline, CDR1 is DFQATT and CDR2 SNEGSKA (reference sequence). V was trimmed by 4 bases and J by 5 bases, leaving 6 bases between them. The CDR3 is made up of 11 amino acids. Findings and limits, study-wide: Across the CD4 and CD8 compartments, a small share of clonotypes was present in both.

This clonotype was observed many times. The antigen remains undetermined. 5'RACE template switching produced TCR cDNA carrying a universal primer site and UMIs. TCRdb itself ran the 5' RACE reads through MiXCR, one entry per CDR3 protein. The sample comprises about 400,000 distinct CDR3 sequences, under 7.5% of which are singletons, and about 15% rests with the top ten. The chain links TRBV20-1 to TRBJ2-1; D is unclear. Sequencing was performed on PBMCs, taken 5 days after the yellow fever booster vaccination. The source is a man aged 25 to 40 who received the YFV17D yellow fever vaccine. The CDR3 DNA reads as TGCAGTGCTACGGCCCACAATGAGCAGTTCTTC. This encodes CSATAHNEQFF.